These 32 T cell receptor beta chains share one sample of origin, sequenced in a study of Tregs in tolerant kidney transplant recipients. Profiled with immunoSEQ multiplex PCR; TCRdb holds only in-frame clones, not every one. This table has roughly 120,000 clones, roughly nine tenths appearing once. Sequencing was done on a sample of CD4+ T cells from blood. All receptors derive from a human donor in good health.

The rearrangement links TRBV7-6 to TRBJ2-1; D remains unclear. The V end was cut by 1 base, the J end by 9 bases, with 13 bases between. Per the germline V gene, CDR1 is SGHVS and CDR2 is FNYEAQ. The CDR3 totals 14 residues. CDR3 in amino acids: CASSLEGSHSEQFF. CDR3 nucleotides: TGTGCCAGCAGCTTAGAAGGTTCCCACAGTGAGCAGTTCTTC. The variable domain in full, with the rest retrieved from reference TRBV7-6 and TRBJ2-1, is GAGVSQSPRYKVTKRGQDVALRCDPISGHVSLYWYRQALGQGPEFLTYFNYEAQQDKSGLPNDRFSAERPEGSISTLTIQRTEQRDSAMYRCASSLEGSHSEQFFGPGTRLTVL.

J is TRBJ1-1 and V is TRBV5-4, with D hard to call. The CDR3 is 13 residues long. Germline assignment: CDR1 SGHNT and CDR2 YYREEE (reference sequence). The V end was cut by 5 bases, the J end by 0 bases, with 8 bases between. The CDR3 DNA sequence: TGTGCCAGCAGAGGCATCATGAACACTGAAGCTTTCTTT. Protein: CASRGIMNTEAFF.

This clone was recorded once. The chain links TRBV5-1 to TRBJ1-1; weak D call: TRBD1 (5 bases). In germline, CDR1 is SGHRS, CDR2 YFSETQ. The CDR3 spans 14 residues. Deletions cut 1 base from V and 5 bases from J, with 12 bases between. The CDR3 loop is CASSLSQGGTEAFF. CDR3 coding DNA: TGCGCCAGCAGCTTGAGTCAGGGTGGGACTGAAGCTTTCTTT.

For this clone: At the DNA level, this CDR3 is encoded by other sequences in the same sample as well. This chain joins TRBV6-5 and TRBJ2-5; unclear D gene. Germline CDR1 is MNHEY and CDR2 is SVGAGI. Trimming removed 0 bases from V and 1 base from J, with 6 bases in between. The CDR3 spans 14 residues. As DNA, the CDR3 is TGTGCCAGCAGTTACTCGAGCAGCCAAGAGACCCAGTACTTC. Amino acid sequence: CASSYSSSQETQYF.

The J gene is TRBJ2-5, the V gene TRBV4-2, with D maybe TRBD2 (6 bases). Trimming took off 3 bases at V and 7 bases at J, with 15 bases between the two ends. This CDR3 is built from 14 residues. CDR1 LGHNA and CDR2 YNFKEQ come from the germline V gene. This CDR3 reads CASSHPGGVATQYF. The CDR3 nucleotides are TGTGCCAGCAGCCATCCCGGGGGAGTTGCGACCCAGTACTTC.

CDR3: CASTDTSGGNIQYF. The CDR3 coding sequence is TGTGCCAGCACGGACACTAGCGGGGGAAACATTCAGTACTTC. The chain uses TRBV6-6 and TRBJ2-4; the match to TRBD2 covers 11 bases. The junction had 5 bases not matched to a gene; V was cut back by 7 bases and J by 6 bases. The CDR3 extends over 14 amino acids. Germline CDR1 reads MNHNY; CDR2 reads SVGAGI (reference sequence).

J is TRBJ2-7 and V is TRBV18; 8 positions agree with TRBD1. The CDR3 loop spans 15 amino acids. The V gene's germline CDR1 is KGHSH and CDR2 LQKENI. Unmatched junction bases numbered 9, after V lost 2 bases and J lost 6 bases. The CDR3 sequence: CASSPGQGSVSEQYF. The DNA for the CDR3 is TGTGCCAGCTCACCAGGACAGGGTTCTGTAAGCGAGCAGTACTTC.

The chain joins TRBV2 to TRBJ1-2; no clear D. V lost 7 bases and J 4 bases, leaving 10 bases between the germline ends. CDR1 is SNHLY and CDR2 is FYNNEI in the germline V gene. The CDR3 is 12 amino acids. CDR3 bases: TGTGCCAGCACCTATCTCTCCTATGGCTACACCTTC. Encoded protein: CASTYLSYGYTF.

This clone has more than one count but fewer than ten. The V gene is TRBV6-5, the J gene TRBJ2-1; 9 bases line up with TRBD2. Germline CDR1 reads MNHEY; CDR2 reads SVGAGI. V lost 6 bases and J lost 0; bases outside the gene matches: 3. The CDR3 covers 15 residues. The chain's CDR3 is CASSLSGSSYNEQFF. Written as DNA, the CDR3 is TGTGCCAGCAGCCTTAGCGGGAGCTCCTACAATGAGCAGTTCTTC.

The chain is built from TRBV18 and TRBJ2-1; 8 positions agree with TRBD1. This CDR3 has 14 residues. Per germline, CDR1 KGHSH and CDR2 LQKENI. Unmatched junction bases numbered 5, after V lost 6 bases and J lost 4 bases. CDR3 DNA sequence: TGTGCCAGCTCGCCCCAGGGGGCATACAATGAGCAGTTCTTC. Protein sequence: CASSPQGAYNEQFF.

Only one count was recorded for this clone. The sample carries other DNA sequences with the same CDR3. This chain joins TRBV29-1 and TRBJ2-3, with TRBD2 identical over 9 bases. J was trimmed by 0 bases and V by 6 bases; bases with no gene match: 13. The CDR3 consists of 17 residues. Germline values: CDR1 SQVTM, CDR2 ANQGSEA. DNA for the CDR3: TGCAGCGTCCGTGGGCTAGCGGGAAGGACTAGCACAGATACGCAGTATTTT. Protein: CSVRGLAGRTSTDTQYF.

The genes are TRBV30 and TRBJ2-3; 7 bases are shared with TRBD2. Germline V lookup: CDR1 GTSNPN, CDR2 SVGIG (reference sequence). There are 14 residues in the CDR3. J was trimmed by 6 bases and V by 2 bases; bases with no gene match: 8. CDR3 DNA: TGTGCCTGGAGTCTGGGAGGGTTCCTCGATACGCAGTATTTT. Encoded protein: CAWSLGGFLDTQYF.

The CDR3 spells CASSLEGDGTEAFF. The CDR3, as DNA: TGCGCCAGCAGCTTGGAGGGGGACGGAACTGAAGCTTTCTTT. This sequence joins TRBV5-1 and TRBJ1-1; a possible D gene is TRBD1 (6 bases). The V gene's germline CDR1 is SGHRS and CDR2 YFSETQ. V lost 0 bases to trimming and J lost 5 bases, with 11 bases between them. This CDR3 is built from 14 residues.

The chain links TRBV7-3 to TRBJ1-2; D is uncertain. Trimming pared 2 bases from V and 4 bases from J, leaving 11 bases between. The germline V gene encodes CDR1 SGHTA and CDR2 FQGTGA. CDR3 size: 14 residues. CDR3 residues: CASSLVAGGYGYTF. The CDR3 DNA reads TGTGCCAGCAGCTTAGTCGCGGGCGGCTATGGCTACACCTTC.

The gene calls are TRBV11-2 and TRBJ2-3; the D gene is possibly TRBD2 (6 bases). The CDR3 is 13 residues long. V was pared by 3 bases and J by 6 bases, with 10 bases between. From germline, CDR1 is SGHAT and CDR2 FQNNGV. The CDR3: CASSFAGLDTQYF. The CDR3 bases are TGTGCCAGCAGCTTTGCGGGACTGGATACGCAGTATTTT.

On this clone itself: Relative to the germline gene, one junction end is altered; a read error may explain this. The chain carries TRBV11-2 and TRBJ1-2; unclear D gene. Germline CDR1 reads SGHAT; CDR2 reads FQNNGV. The CDR3 has 14 amino acids. CDR3 sequence reads: CASSLDAGDYGHTF. Written as DNA, the CDR3 is TGTGCCAGCAGCTTAGATGCGGGTGACTATGGCCACACCTTC.

The chain links TRBV30 to TRBJ1-4; D gene uncertain. The germline V and J ends were trimmed by 5 bases and 3 bases, with 7 bases remaining between them. This CDR3 comprises 12 residues. The germline V gene has CDR1 GTSNPN and CDR2 SVGIG (reference sequence). The CDR3 DNA reads as TGTGCCTGGGGGAGCCCTAATGAAAAACTGTTTTTT. Translating gives CAWGSPNEKLFF.

J is TRBJ1-1 and V is TRBV20-1; no reliable D call. The CDR3 length is 10 residues. Per germline, CDR1 DFQATT and CDR2 SNEGSKA (reference sequence). V was pared by 3 bases and J by 8 bases, with 7 bases between. The CDR3 coding sequence is TGCAGTGCTAGTCCCCGGGAAGCTTTCTTT. Amino acids: CSASPREAFF.

The V gene is TRBV6-1, the J gene TRBJ2-7; D might be TRBD1 or TRBD2, each matching 5 bases. The CDR3 runs to 14 residues. Germline CDR1 and CDR2: MNHNS and SASEGT. Trimming shortened V by 1 base and J by 6 bases, and 13 bases separated the two germline ends. CDR3 DNA: TGTGCCAGCAGTGAAGGCAGGGTTGGACTCGAGCAGTACTTC. It specifies CASSEGRVGLEQYF.

The table lists this clone with a few counts. The chain is built from TRBV10-3 and TRBJ2-5; D is undetermined. Trimming took 3 bases from V and 3 from J, leaving 5 bases between them. Germline V CDR1 and CDR2: ENHRY, SYGVKD. There are 12 residues in the CDR3. Written as DNA, the CDR3 is TGTGCCATCAGTGAAAGAGAAGAGACCCAGTACTTC. It codes for CAISEREETQYF.

The V gene is TRBV30, the J gene TRBJ2-5; D is ambiguous. The germline V and J ends were trimmed by 0 bases and 2 bases, with 10 bases remaining between them. In germline, CDR1 is GTSNPN, CDR2 SVGIG (reference sequence). The CDR3 covers 14 residues. CDR3 bases: TGTGCCTGGAGTGTAGTCGGAAAACAAGAGACCCAGTACTTC. Translation gives CAWSVVGKQETQYF.

This clone was found once. The chain couples TRBV5-6 to TRBJ1-5; D not certain. With 3 bases removed from V and 4 bases from J, the gap between germline ends came to 14 bases. This CDR3 has 15 amino acids. Germline-derived CDR1 and CDR2 are SGHDT and YYEEEE. CDR3 protein: CASSSTGSLNQPQHF. The CDR3, as DNA: TGTGCCAGCAGCTCAACCGGATCTCTTAATCAGCCCCAGCATTTT.

The rearrangement uses TRBV5-1 and TRBJ2-3; D ambiguous. Per germline, CDR1 SGHRS and CDR2 YFSETQ. Trimming cost V 5 bases and J 0 bases, with 7 bases left between them. The CDR3 has 13 amino acids. The CDR3 here is CASSAASTDTQYF. The CDR3 bases are TGCGCCAGCAGTGCCGCCAGCACAGATACGCAGTATTTT. Complete variable domain (other parts from reference TRBV5-1 and TRBJ2-3): KAGVTQTPRYLIKTRGQQVTLSCSPISGHRSVSWYQQTPGQGLQFLFEYFSETQRNKGNFPGRFSGRQFSNSRSEMNVSTLELGDSALYLCASSAASTDTQYFGPGTRLTVL.

The V call is TRBV7-6, the J call TRBJ2-7; D may be TRBD2 (5 bases). The V and J ends lost 5 bases and 7 bases respectively, with 21 bases between them. The germline gives CDR1 SGHVS, CDR2 FNYEAQ. This CDR3 contains 15 residues. DNA of the CDR3: TGTGCCAGCAGCCCGTACCAAGGCGGGCTAAGGGAGCAGTACTTC. This encodes CASSPYQGGLREQYF.

V is TRBV6-5 and J is TRBJ1-2; TRBD1 matches 8 bases. CDR1 is MNHEY and CDR2 is SVGAGI in the germline V gene. Trimming removed 6 bases from V and 5 bases from J; junction bases left unmatched: 8. This CDR3 has 14 residues. This CDR3 reads CASRPDRGPYGYTF. The CDR3 DNA reads as TGTGCCAGCAGGCCTGACAGGGGCCCATATGGCTACACCTTC.

The rearrangement uses TRBV27 and TRBJ1-2; D is uncertain. Trimming took off 1 base at V and 2 bases at J, with 8 bases between the two ends. This CDR3 comprises 14 residues. The germline V gene encodes CDR1 MNHEY and CDR2 SMNVEV (reference sequence). The CDR3 region is CASSLYGRNYGYTF. The CDR3 DNA is TGTGCCAGCAGTTTATACGGGCGGAACTATGGCTACACCTTC.

The chain has TRBV11-2 and TRBJ2-1; tentatively, D is TRBD2 (6 bases). The CDR3 length is 14 residues. CDR1 is SGHAT and CDR2 is FQNNGV in the germline V gene. V shed 3 bases and J shed 4 bases, with 10 bases lying between them. The CDR3 nucleotides read TGTGCCAGCAGCTTCGGCGGGGATTACAATGAGCAGTTCTTC. This codes for CASSFGGDYNEQFF.

The chain is built from TRBV6-5 and TRBJ2-7; no firm D call. Germline CDR1 MNHEY, CDR2 SVGAGI. The CDR3 length is 14 residues. Trimming cost V 4 bases and J 0 bases, with 10 bases left between them. The CDR3, as DNA: TGTGCCAGCAGTTTCGACTGGAGCTCCTACGAGCAGTACTTC. It yields the protein CASSFDWSSYEQYF.

This clone was counted a few times. V usage is TRBV7-9 and J usage is TRBJ2-7; TRBD1 aligns across 7 bases. J lost 3 bases, V lost 5 bases, and 10 bases had no gene match. CDR3 size: 15 residues. Germline V lookup: CDR1 SEHNR, CDR2 FQNEAQ (reference sequence). The CDR3 DNA follows: TGTGCCAGCAGCATACCGGGACAGATGAACTACGAGCAGTACTTC. Its protein product is CASSIPGQMNYEQYF.

J is TRBJ2-1 and V is TRBV9; a weak D match, TRBD2 (5 bases). Germline V gene lookup returns CDR1 SGDLS and CDR2 YYNGEE. V gave up 3 bases and J gave up 7 bases, with 14 bases separating them. This CDR3 is 14 amino acids long. CDR3 DNA sequence: TGTGCCAGCAGCGAAACGGACTTCATGAATGAGCAGTTCTTC. This gives the protein CASSETDFMNEQFF.

J is TRBJ2-6 and V is TRBV30; TRBD1 matches 12 bases. V shed 2 bases and J 3 bases; nucleotides not matched to a gene: 11. CDR1 and CDR2 (germline): GTSNPN, SVGIG (reference sequence). The CDR3 contains 19 residues. CDR3 bases: TGTGCCTGGAGTCCTCCCCGGGACAGGGGGCGGCGTGGGGCCAACGTCCTGACTTTC. Residues: CAWSPPRDRGRRGANVLTF.

The chain couples TRBV7-3 to TRBJ1-1, with D uncertain. The V end lost 0 bases, the J end lost 7 bases, and 9 bases lay between the germline ends. CDR1 and CDR2 (germline): SGHTA, FQGTGA. The CDR3 totals 13 residues. In DNA form, the CDR3 reads TGTGCCAGCAGCTTAACCCCGGAGGTTGAAGCTTTCTTT. It codes for CASSLTPEVEAFF.